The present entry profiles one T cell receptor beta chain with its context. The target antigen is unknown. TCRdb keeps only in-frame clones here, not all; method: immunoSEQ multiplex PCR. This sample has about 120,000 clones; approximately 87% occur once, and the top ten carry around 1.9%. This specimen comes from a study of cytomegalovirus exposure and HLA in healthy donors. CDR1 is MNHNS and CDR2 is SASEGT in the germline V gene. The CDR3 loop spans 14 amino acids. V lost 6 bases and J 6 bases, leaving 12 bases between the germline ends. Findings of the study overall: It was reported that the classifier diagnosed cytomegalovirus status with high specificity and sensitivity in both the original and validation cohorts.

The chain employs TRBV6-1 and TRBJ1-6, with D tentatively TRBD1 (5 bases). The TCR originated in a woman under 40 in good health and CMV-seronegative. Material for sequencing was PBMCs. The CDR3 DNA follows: TGTGCCAGCAGGATGGGGCAGGGTAATTCACCCCTCCACTTT. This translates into CASRMGQGNSPLHF.